The 24 T cell receptor beta chains given below trace back to one sample, sequenced in a study of Ad26.COV2.S vaccination and SARS-CoV-2 variants. Clones were read by immunoSEQ multiplex PCR, and TCRdb kept only the in-frame ones, dropping some. The sample comprises about 440,000 clones, around nine tenths of which are singletons, and about 13% rests with the top ten. As to treatment: around 19 received Ad26.COV2.S at low or high dose, single or two shots; 5 received placebo; per-sample allocation not given. Specimens were obtained on day 63 following the first vaccine or placebo injection. The sample in question was peripheral blood, obtained in a trial of Ad26.COV2.S vaccine versus placebo. These TCRs come from a person between 18 and 65 years old who received the Ad26.COV2.S COVID-19 vaccine or a placebo.

There are a few counts of this clone. This chain connects TRBV28 to TRBJ1-6; no firm D call. Germline V CDR1 and CDR2: MDHEN, SYDVKM. This CDR3 spans 12 amino acids. V lost 6 bases and J 6 bases, leaving 6 bases between the germline ends. The CDR3: CASRVINSPLHF. CDR3 nucleotide sequence: TGTGCCAGCAGGGTTATTAATTCACCCCTCCACTTT.

CDR3 loop: CASSPGGYQPQHF. Here the CDR3 DNA reads TGTGCCAGCAGCCCCGGAGGGTATCAGCCCCAGCATTTT. The genes are TRBV7-9 and TRBJ1-5; no reliable D call. The CDR3 spans 13 residues. The V gene's germline CDR1 is SEHNR and CDR2 FQNEAQ (reference sequence). The germline V and J ends were trimmed by 5 bases and 5 bases, with 10 bases remaining between them.

The chain carries TRBV7-9 and TRBJ2-7; maybe TRBD2 (5 bases). V lost 11 bases to trimming and J lost 7 bases, with 24 bases between them. The CDR3 totals 14 residues. Germline values: CDR1 SEHNR, CDR2 FQNEAQ (reference sequence). The CDR3 protein is CAPNYEGRMREQYF. DNA of the CDR3: TGTGCCCCCAATTATGAAGGGAGAATGAGGGAGCAGTACTTC.

This chain links TRBV19 with TRBJ1-5; a possible D gene is TRBD1 (5 bases). CDR1 and CDR2 from the germline V gene are LNHDA and SQIVND (reference sequence). The length of the CDR3 is 14 residues. V was cut by 1 base and J by 8 bases, with 12 bases left in between. CDR3 in DNA: TGTGCCAGTAGTATAGGGGGCCGGGTAGAGCCCCAGCATTTT. Translation gives CASSIGGRVEPQHF.

The V gene is TRBV4-2, the J gene TRBJ2-1, with 8 bases matching TRBD1. V gave up 1 base and J gave up 2 bases; unmatched junction bases: 7. Germline lookup yields CDR1 LGHNA and CDR2 YNFKEQ. The length of the CDR3 is 17 residues. CDR3: CASSQVRTGNPYNEQFF. The CDR3 DNA sequence: TGTGCCAGCAGCCAAGTCCGGACAGGGAATCCCTACAATGAGCAGTTCTTC.

The chain has TRBV28 and TRBJ1-1, with D perhaps matching TRBD1 (5 bases). The CDR3 runs 14 residues. Germline V gene sequence: CDR1 MDHEN, CDR2 SYDVKM. V was pared by 2 bases and J by 8 bases, with 15 bases between. The CDR3 nucleotides read TGTGCCAGCAGTTTACATGGGGGGTTGAGGGAAGCTTTCTTT. Translated: CASSLHGGLREAFF.

The V and J genes are TRBV9 and TRBJ2-3, with D perhaps TRBD2 (5 bases). Germline CDR1 is SGDLS and CDR2 is YYNGEE. CDR3 length equals 15 residues. Trimming took 0 bases from V and 6 from J, leaving 14 bases between them. CDR3 bases: TGTGCCAGCAGCGTAGTAGGACTCCCCGGGGATACGCAGTATTTT. Translating it yields CASSVVGLPGDTQYF.

V usage is TRBV12-5 and J usage is TRBJ2-1; 8 bases match TRBD2. This CDR3 region has 15 residues. The V gene end was trimmed by 7 bases and the J gene end by 6 bases; junction bases not matched to a gene: 11. Germline loops: CDR1 LGHNT, CDR2 FRNRAP. CDR3 sequence reads: CASAPSGSFPNEQFF. The CDR3 nucleotides are TGTGCTAGTGCCCCCAGCGGGAGTTTCCCCAATGAGCAGTTCTTC.

J is TRBJ2-5 and V is TRBV24-1; D call uncertain. V was cut by 9 bases and J by 5 bases, with 15 bases left in between. The germline V gene encodes CDR1 KGHDR and CDR2 SFDVKD. The CDR3 contains 13 residues. CDR3 sequence (DNA): TGTGCCACCTCAACTACGGTGTGGGAGACCCAGTACTTC. This translates into CATSTTVWETQYF.

This clone has a handful of counts. In DNA form, the CDR3 reads TGTGCCAGCAGCTTAGTCGATGGGACCGCCGGCTACACCTTC. Protein sequence: CASSLVDGTAGYTF. The chain uses TRBV7-9 and TRBJ1-2; D is perhaps TRBD1 (5 bases). V lost 1 base and J lost 8, with 14 bases in between. This CDR3 has 14 amino acids. The germline V gene encodes CDR1 SEHNR and CDR2 FQNEAQ (reference sequence). Complete variable domain (other parts from reference TRBV7-9 and TRBJ1-2): DTGVSQNPRHKITKRGQNVTFRCDPISEHNRLYWYRQTLGQGPEFLTYFQNEAQLEKSRLLSDRFSAERPKGSFSTLEIQRTEQGDSAMYLCASSLVDGTAGYTFGSGTRLTVV.

DNA of the CDR3: TGTGCCAGCAGAAAACAGGGTGGTGGTGGTGAAAAACTGTTTTTT. Residues: CASRKQGGGGEKLFF. The chain links TRBV6-5 to TRBJ1-4, with D tentatively TRBD1 (6 bases). The CDR3 has 15 amino acids. Trimming removed 6 bases from V and 7 bases from J, with 18 bases in between. Germline V gene lookup returns CDR1 MNHEY and CDR2 SVGAGI.

The rearrangement links TRBV10-3 to TRBJ2-5; D is ambiguous. The V gene lost 4 bases and the J gene lost 5 bases, with 11 bases spanning the gap. Germline V CDR1 and CDR2: ENHRY, SYGVKD. The CDR3 extends over 13 amino acids. The CDR3: CAISVRLGETQYF. Written as DNA, the CDR3 is TGTGCCATCAGTGTACGCTTGGGGGAGACCCAGTACTTC.

V gene TRBV7-2 combines with J gene TRBJ2-7; TRBD1 matches at 8 bases. The J segment lost 5 bases and the V segment lost 0 bases, leaving 9 bases of the junction unmatched. Looked up from germline, CDR1 is SGHTA and CDR2 is FQGNSA. The CDR3 spans 16 residues. The CDR3 spells CASSLARGRGPNEQYF. The DNA of the CDR3 is TGTGCCAGCAGCTTAGCGCGAGGCAGGGGGCCAAACGAGCAGTACTTC.

J is TRBJ2-1 and V is TRBV28, with TRBD2 matching over 12 bases. CDR3 length: 14 amino acids. Germline lookup yields CDR1 MDHEN and CDR2 SYDVKM. The ends lost 3 bases at V and 10 bases at J; junction bases unmatched: 4. The CDR3 protein is CASSFGLAGHEQFF. In DNA form, the CDR3 reads TGTGCCAGCAGTTTCGGACTAGCGGGACACGAGCAGTTCTTC. The whole variable domain, remainder taken from reference TRBV28 and TRBJ2-1, is DVKVTQSSRYLVKRTGEKVFLECVQDMDHENMFWYRQDPGLGLRLIYFSYDVKMKEKGDIPEGYSVSREKKERFSLILESASTNQTSMYLCASSFGLAGHEQFFGPGTRLTVL.

In its sample, this clone was seen a few times. The chain couples TRBV28 to TRBJ1-1; D is ambiguous. The germline V gene has CDR1 MDHEN and CDR2 SYDVKM. The CDR3 is 12 amino acids. Trimming removed 3 bases at V and 8 bases at J, with 10 bases between. CDR3 coding DNA: TGTGCCAGCAGTTTGTTGGTGGGCGAAGCTTTCTTT. This translates into CASSLLVGEAFF. Full variable domain (outside the CDR3, taken from reference TRBV28 and TRBJ1-1): DVKVTQSSRYLVKRTGEKVFLECVQDMDHENMFWYRQDPGLGLRLIYFSYDVKMKEKGDIPEGYSVSREKKERFSLILESASTNQTSMYLCASSLLVGEAFFGQGTRLTVV.

This sequence joins TRBV28 and TRBJ1-2; D gene unclear. This CDR3 contains 12 residues. CDR1 and CDR2 (germline): MDHEN, SYDVKM. Trimming pared 3 bases from V and 6 bases from J, leaving 8 bases between. CDR3 sequence: CASSFGPHGYTF. Written as DNA, the CDR3 is TGTGCCAGCAGTTTTGGACCGCATGGCTACACCTTC.

In the case of this clone: At one boundary the junction diverges from the germline segment, which might be a read error. The rearrangement uses TRBV20-1 and TRBJ2-7, with 7 bases lining up with TRBD2. In germline, CDR1 is DFQATT, CDR2 SNEGSKA (reference sequence). The CDR3 totals 12 residues. CDR3: CSASIGRDEQYF. CDR3 bases: TGCAGTGCTAGTATAGGGAGGGACGAACAGTACTTC.

This chain connects TRBV2 to TRBJ2-5; 12 nucleotides match TRBD1. The V and J ends lost 6 bases and 4 bases, in that order; junction bases with no gene match: 6. The length of the CDR3 is 15 residues. Per the germline V gene, CDR1 is SNHLY and CDR2 is FYNNEI. The CDR3 sequence: CASRAGQGAGETQYF. The DNA for the CDR3 is TGTGCCAGCAGGGCGGGACAGGGGGCGGGAGAGACCCAGTACTTC.

The chain joins TRBV28 to TRBJ2-7, with 7 bases aligning to TRBD1. The CDR3 runs to 17 residues. V shed 3 bases, J shed 1 base, and the junction held 12 bases outside the gene matches. Germline V gene lookup returns CDR1 MDHEN and CDR2 SYDVKM. This CDR3 is CASSFKNRQGRSYEQYF. CDR3 DNA sequence: TGTGCCAGCAGTTTTAAGAATCGACAGGGTCGATCCTACGAGCAGTACTTC.

J is TRBJ2-7 and V is TRBV28; tentatively, D is TRBD2 (5 bases). This CDR3 comprises 15 residues. V shed 4 bases and J shed 7 bases, with 20 bases lying between them. From germline, CDR1 is MDHEN and CDR2 SYDVKM. The CDR3 is CASSSPRTYLGEQYF. The CDR3, as DNA: TGTGCCAGCAGTTCCCCACGGACTTATCTGGGGGAGCAGTACTTC.

This clone came up a few times. The chain couples TRBV5-1 to TRBJ2-1; 14 nucleotides align to TRBD2. J was trimmed by 7 bases and V by 4 bases; bases with no gene match: 19. In germline, CDR1 is SGHRS, CDR2 YFSETQ. The CDR3 covers 20 residues. The CDR3 DNA sequence: TGCGCCAGCAGCGTTATGACTAGCGGGAGGGCCATAGGGTTAAGGAATGAGCAGTTCTTC. This encodes CASSVMTSGRAIGLRNEQFF.

Ten or more counts support this clone. The rearrangement links TRBV2 to TRBJ2-7, with D unresolved. V lost 5 bases to trimming and J lost 5 bases, with 13 bases between them. The CDR3 covers 13 residues. Germline V gives CDR1 SNHLY, CDR2 FYNNEI. CDR3 nucleotides: TGTGCCAGCAGTTCGTACATGGTCCACGAGCAGTACTTC. Translating it yields CASSSYMVHEQYF. The full variable domain, completed using reference TRBV2 and TRBJ2-7, is EPEVTQTPSHQVTQMGQEVILRCVPISNHLYFYWYRQILGQKVEFLVSFYNNEISEKSEIFDDQFSVERPDGSNFTLKIRSTKLEDSAMYFCASSSYMVHEQYFGPGTRLTVT.

This clone was detected only a few times. The V call is TRBV20-1, the J call TRBJ1-1; D unresolved. The germline gives CDR1 DFQATT, CDR2 SNEGSKA (reference sequence). The V gene lost 2 bases and the J gene lost 7 bases, with 8 bases spanning the gap. CDR3 size: 11 residues. This CDR3 reads CSARKALEAFF. The CDR3 region has the DNA TGCAGTGCTAGAAAGGCCCTTGAAGCTTTCTTT.

The V call is TRBV13, the J call TRBJ2-1; D may be TRBD1 (7 bases). The CDR3 contains 12 residues. V dropped 5 bases and J dropped 9 bases, with 11 bases sitting between them. From germline, CDR1 is PRHDT and CDR2 FYEKMQ (reference sequence). The CDR3 coding sequence is TGTGCCAGCAGCCCAGGGGGAGGTGAGCAGTTCTTC. Amino acid sequence: CASSPGGGEQFF.